A selection of T cell receptor beta chains follows, all from one sample in a study of metastatic and nonmetastatic thyroid tumors. TCRdb used MiXCR to call clones anew from the PCR reads. The sample lists about 35,000 clones, approximately 31% occurring once. The sample consisted of tumor tissue. Every receptor here comes from a female donor with papillary thyroid cancer or a benign thyroid nodule (not recorded which). Some clones in this sample may be carry-over from other donors' samples. Both conserved end residues are part of each CDR3. D genes are given only for firm matches. Clone size appears in some rows only: once, few, many, or a class for an expanded clone.

TGCGCCAGCAGCCAGGGGACAGGGACCGGCTACACCTTC	CASSQGTGTGYTF	.	TRBD1	TRBV4-1	TRBJ1-2
TGTGCCAGCAGCTTAGGATTTTCTGGGGCCAACGTCCTGACTTTC	CASSLGFSGANVLTF	.	.	TRBV11-3	TRBJ2-6
TGTGCCAGCAGCAGTGGGGGTGCCAATACGCAGTATTTT	CASSSGGANTQYF	few	.	TRBV27	TRBJ2-3
TGTGCCACGAAAGTACCAGGGGGGTCCGGTGGCTACACCTTC	CATKVPGGSGGYTF	.	TRBD1	TRBV6-1	TRBJ1-2
TGTGCCAGCAGAGCCGGACCGGACTCCTACGAGCAGTACTTC	CASRAGPDSYEQYF	few	.	TRBV6-1	TRBJ2-7
TGCGCCAGCAGCCTTATAGCGGGGGGCGGCTACAATGAGCAGTTCTTC	CASSLIAGGGYNEQFF	.	TRBD2	TRBV5-1	TRBJ2-1
TGTGCCAGCAGCCCTTCCAACCAAGAGACCCAGTACTTC	CASSPSNQETQYF	.	.	TRBV6-2/TRBV6-3	TRBJ2-5
TGTGCCAGCAGTTTATCGCAGGGGGGGCGGACAGGGAGGACTGAAGCTTTCTTT	CASSLSQGGRTGRTEAFF	few	TRBD1	TRBV28	TRBJ1-1
TGCAGTGCTAGAGATCCCCGTAGCTCCTACGAGCAGTACTTC	CSARDPRSSYEQYF	.	.	TRBV20-1	TRBJ2-7
TGTGCCAGCAGCGGGACGGCGAACACCGGGGAGCTGTTTTTT	CASSGTANTGELFF	few	.	TRBV6-1	TRBJ2-2